Listed here are 15 T cell receptor beta chains from one sample, sequenced in a study of blood T cells in healthy people across ages. Alongside a J-beta primer mix, a sample-barcoded 5' primer served in a second PCR lasting 7 to 11 cycles. One entry per CDR3 protein results from TCRdb running MiXCR on the 5' RACE reads. The table has about 1,000,000 distinct CDR3 sequences, 40% to 45% seen once; the top ten hold 15% to 20%. The sequenced sample consisted of blood. Receptor source: a woman between 55 and 75 years old in good health.

Only a few counts were recorded for this clonotype. J is TRBJ2-5 and V is TRBV24-1; D possibly corresponds to TRBD2 (6 bases). CDR1 is KGHDR and CDR2 is SFDVKD in the germline V gene. The CDR3 runs 17 residues. Trimming took 4 bases from V and 2 from J, leaving 19 bases between them. DNA for the CDR3: TGTGCCACCAGTGACCGGTCCCTTGGCGGGGCGCAAGAGACCCAGTACTTC. Translation: CATSDRSLGGAQETQYF.

As to this clonotype: Mismatch with germline at one junction end may stem from a read error. The chain has TRBV6-6 and TRBJ1-5; TRBD1 aligns across 9 bases. In germline, CDR1 is MNHNY, CDR2 SVGAGI (reference sequence). The CDR3 length is 17 residues. As DNA, the CDR3 is TGTCCCAGCAGTTATGGTCAGGGACAGGGAAACAATCAGCCCCAGCATTTT. It codes for CPSSYGQGQGNNQPQHF.

The V and J genes are TRBV3-1 and TRBJ2-7, with 11 bases aligning to TRBD1. Unmatched junction bases numbered 9, after V lost 0 bases and J lost 8 bases. From germline, CDR1 is LGHDT and CDR2 YNNKEL (reference sequence). The CDR3 runs to 16 residues. The CDR3 reads CASSQDWGQGDDKQYF. CDR3 nucleotide sequence: TGTGCCAGCAGCCAAGATTGGGGACAGGGGGACGACAAGCAGTACTTC.

The rearrangement links TRBV12-3 or TRBV12-4 to TRBJ2-5; possibly TRBD2 for D (6 bases). V gave up 4 bases and J gave up 1 base, with 16 bases separating them. The CDR3 is 16 amino acids. The CDR3 nucleotides read TGTGCCAGCAGTTGGGGGGAGCGAGCACCCCAAGAGACCCAGTACTTC. It codes for CASSWGERAPQETQYF.

The CDR3, as DNA: TGCAGTGCTAGAGATGGGGGGGACACCTTTTCCGAGACCCAGTACTTC. Its protein product is CSARDGGDTFSETQYF. This chain uses TRBV20-1 with TRBJ2-5; D perhaps matches TRBD2 (7 bases). V dropped 0 bases and J dropped 5 bases, with 19 bases sitting between them. The length of the CDR3 is 16 residues. Looked up from germline, CDR1 is DFQATT and CDR2 is SNEGSKA (reference sequence).

This clonotype has a handful of counts. This sequence joins TRBV6-6 and TRBJ2-4, with TRBD1 identical over 7 bases. The CDR3 covers 14 residues. Germline V gives CDR1 MNHNY, CDR2 SVGAGI (reference sequence). With 5 bases clipped from V and 8 bases from J, the junction kept 9 bases outside the gene matches. The CDR3 reads CASSHPGTEDIQYF. The CDR3 nucleotides are TGTGCCAGCAGTCACCCCGGGACAGAAGACATTCAGTACTTC.

The chain links TRBV24-1 to TRBJ2-3, with 8 bases that match TRBD1. CDR3 length equals 15 residues. Trimming at V came to 5 bases and at J to 2 bases, leaving 5 bases not matched to a gene. Germline V gene sequence: CDR1 KGHDR, CDR2 SFDVKD. CDR3 nucleotides: TGTGCCACCAGTGGGGGACAGGAGCACACAGATACGCAGTATTTT. Its protein is CATSGGQEHTDTQYF.

The genes are TRBV7-9 and TRBJ1-3, with D uncertain. Germline V gene data show CDR1 as SEHNR and CDR2 as FQNEAQ (reference sequence). This CDR3 region has 15 residues. V lost 4 bases, J lost 0 bases, and 10 bases lay in between. Here the CDR3 reads CASSSGLNSGNTIYF. DNA for the CDR3: TGTGCCAGCAGCTCTGGCCTTAACTCTGGAAACACCATATATTTT.

The chain employs TRBV3-1 and TRBJ1-5, with D tentatively TRBD1 (5 bases). This CDR3 comprises 18 residues. Deletions cut 0 bases from V and 1 base from J, with 16 bases between. Germline V gives CDR1 LGHDT, CDR2 YNNKEL (reference sequence). CDR3 amino acids: CASSQDPPGIRSNQPQHF. CDR3 DNA sequence: TGTGCCAGCAGCCAAGATCCGCCAGGGATCAGAAGCAATCAGCCCCAGCATTTT.

V is TRBV10-3 and J is TRBJ2-3; tentative D call: TRBD2 (6 bases). The germline gives CDR1 ENHRY, CDR2 SYGVKD. Trimming left V 0 bases short and J 2 bases short, with 18 bases between. CDR3 length: 18 residues. CDR3 region: CAISESKGLGGYTDTQYF. The CDR3 nucleotides read TGTGCCATCAGTGAGTCGAAGGGCCTCGGGGGATACACAGATACGCAGTATTTT.

As concerns this clonotype: One junction end disagrees with the germline gene, perhaps due to a read error. The rearrangement links TRBV12-3 or TRBV12-4 to TRBJ1-5; D unclear. This CDR3 is built from 15 residues. The CDR3 protein is CASSLPSLGNRPQHF. DNA for the CDR3: TGTGCCAGCAGTTTGCCCTCCTTGGGCAATCGGCCCCAGCATTTT.

The CDR3 DNA follows: TGCAGTGCTCGAATGGGGGACACTGAAGCTTTCTTT. Translating it yields CSARMGDTEAFF. The chain is built from TRBV20-1 and TRBJ1-1, with a tentative D call TRBD1 (5 bases). V was cut by 5 bases and J by 3 bases, with 10 bases left in between. CDR1 and CDR2 from the germline V gene are DFQATT and SNEGSKA (reference sequence). This CDR3 region has 12 residues.

V gene TRBV6-6 combines with J gene TRBJ2-7, with D possibly called TRBD1 or TRBD2 (5 bases each). CDR3 length: 17 amino acids. Deletions cut 0 bases from V and 3 bases from J, with 18 bases between. Germline values: CDR1 MNHNY, CDR2 SVGAGI (reference sequence). The CDR3 DNA reads as TGTGCCAGCAGTTACTCGAGCAGGGAGTTGTTCTACTACGAGCAGTACTTC. Protein: CASSYSSRELFYYEQYF.

This clonotype was picked up a small number of times. V gene TRBV6-1 combines with J gene TRBJ1-1; 12 nucleotides line up with TRBD1. The CDR3 spans 19 residues. The V segment lost 2 bases and the J segment 0 bases; nucleotides outside the gene matches: 10. Germline values: CDR1 MNHNS, CDR2 SASEGT. The CDR3 DNA is TGTGCCAGCAGTGAACATCGTCCCGGGACAGGGGGCTTGAACACTGAAGCTTTCTTT. This translates into CASSEHRPGTGGLNTEAFF.

V usage is TRBV12-3 or TRBV12-4 and J usage is TRBJ2-1, with D possibly being TRBD1 (6 bases). Trimming took 5 bases from V and 12 from J, leaving 14 bases between them. CDR3 size: 12 residues. The CDR3 protein is CASSLGQHGQFF. The CDR3 DNA is TGTGCCAGCAGTCTCGGACAGCATGGGCAGTTCTTC.